The rows below give T cell receptor beta chains drawn from one sample of a study of human T cells and chemical hapten exposure. TCRdb itself ran the RACE reads through MiXCR, one entry per CDR3 protein. The sample includes 300,000 to 450,000 distinct CDR3 sequences, 5.1% of them seen just once. The material was whole blood, obtained in connection with sensitization to the hapten diphenylcyclopropenone (DPC). The source is a woman between 50 and 59 years old with alopecia areata. Some clones in this sample may be carry-over from other donors' samples. Each CDR3 is given with its conserved first and last residue. Fields, in order: CDR3 length, J gene, clone size, V gene, D gene, CDR3 DNA, CDR3 protein. D genes are given only for firm matches. Rows give clone size only sometimes, using once, few, many, or a class for an expanded clone.

length: 13; J: TRBJ1-2; size: few; V: TRBV25-1; D: .; DNA: TGTGCCAGCAGTGTCGGGACGGGCTATGGCTACACCTTC; CDR3: CASSVGTGYGYTF
length: 15; J: TRBJ1-2; size: once; V: TRBV6-6; D: TRBD1; DNA: TGTGCCAGCAGTTACCCGGACAGGGGCCAAAATGGCTACACCTTC; CDR3: CASSYPDRGQNGYTF
length: 17; J: TRBJ1-3; size: .; V: TRBV5-1; D: .; DNA: TGCGCCAGCAGCTTGGATCGAGGGGCCTTCTCTGGAAACACCATATATTTT; CDR3: CASSLDRGAFSGNTIYF
length: 15; J: TRBJ1-5; size: .; V: TRBV12-3/TRBV12-4; D: .; DNA: TGTGCCAGCAGTTATGGGGGTATTGGAGATCAGCCCCAGCATTTT; CDR3: CASSYGGIGDQPQHF
length: 14; J: TRBJ2-1; size: .; V: TRBV11-2; D: .; DNA: TGTGCCAGCAGCTTAGATCCGGGGCTGGTTGAGCAGTTCTTC; CDR3: CASSLDPGLVEQFF
length: 13; J: TRBJ2-3; size: many; V: TRBV27; D: TRBD2; DNA: TGTGCCAGCAAGAGCGGGAGCCCAGATACGCAGTATTTT; CDR3: CASKSGSPDTQYF
length: 13; J: TRBJ1-2; size: few; V: TRBV11-2; D: TRBD1; DNA: TGTGCCAGCAGCATCCTCGGACAGGCTGGCTACACCTTC; CDR3: CASSILGQAGYTF
length: 15; J: TRBJ2-3; size: .; V: TRBV12-3/TRBV12-4; D: .; DNA: TGTGCCAGCAGTTTAGGGGCCAGGGGCACAGATACGCAGTATTTT; CDR3: CASSLGARGTDTQYF
length: 15; J: TRBJ1-1; size: many; V: TRBV6-5; D: TRBD1; DNA: TGTGCCAGCAGTTACTCCCGGACAGGGAACACTGAAGCTTTCTTT; CDR3: CASSYSRTGNTEAFF
length: 13; J: TRBJ1-1; size: many; V: TRBV25-1; D: .; DNA: TGTGCCAGCAGTGAATACAGCTCGGATGAAGCTTTCTTT; CDR3: CASSEYSSDEAFF
length: 14; J: TRBJ1-1; size: few; V: TRBV11-2; D: .; DNA: TGTGCCAGCAGCTTAGGCCAGAGAGCCACTGAAGCTTTCTTT; CDR3: CASSLGQRATEAFF
length: 15; J: TRBJ1-2; size: .; V: TRBV7-9; D: TRBD1; DNA: TGTGCCAGCAGCCACCGGGACAGGGTGGACTATGGCTACACCTTC; CDR3: CASSHRDRVDYGYTF
length: 15; J: TRBJ1-3; size: .; V: TRBV7-2; D: TRBD1; DNA: TGTGCCAGCAGCCCGGACAGGGCAACTGGAAACACCATATATTTT; CDR3: CASSPDRATGNTIYF
length: 11; J: TRBJ2-5; size: many; V: TRBV5-1; D: .; DNA: TGTGCCAGCAGCTTAAAAGAGACCCAGTACTTC; CDR3: CASSLKETQYF
length: 14; J: TRBJ1-2; size: .; V: TRBV4-1; D: .; DNA: TGCGCCAGCAGCCCTGACAGTCCTACGAAAGGCTACACCTTC; CDR3: CASSPDSPTKGYTF
length: 17; J: TRBJ2-5; size: few; V: TRBV15; D: TRBD2; DNA: TGTGCCACCAGCAGAGAGATGCGGGAGGGCCTAGGGGAGACCCAGTACTTC; CDR3: CATSREMREGLGETQYF
length: 11; J: TRBJ1-1; size: many; V: TRBV10-3; D: .; DNA: TGTGCCATCAGGTTGAACACTGAAGCTTTCTTT; CDR3: CAIRLNTEAFF
length: 14; J: TRBJ2-2; size: many; V: TRBV20-1; D: TRBD2; DNA: TGCAGTGCTTCAGCGGGAGGGAACACCGGGGAGCTGTTTTTT; CDR3: CSASAGGNTGELFF
length: 14; J: TRBJ1-1; size: .; V: TRBV30; D: .; DNA: TGTGCCTGGAGTGAGGGTCTTACGAACACTGAAGCTTTCTTT; CDR3: CAWSEGLTNTEAFF
length: 17; J: TRBJ2-3; size: many; V: TRBV27; D: .; DNA: TGTGCCAGCAGTTTACAAAACAGGGTTACTAGCACAGATACGCAGTATTTT; CDR3: CASSLQNRVTSTDTQYF
length: 15; J: TRBJ2-2; size: many; V: TRBV11-2; D: .; DNA: TGTGCCAGCAGTCCTACTAGTTATGCGGCCGGGGAGCTGTTTTTT; CDR3: CASSPTSYAAGELFF
length: 15; J: TRBJ2-2; size: many; V: TRBV12-3/TRBV12-4; D: TRBD2; DNA: TGTGCCAGCAGCCGTACTAGCGGGAGGACCGGGGAGCTGTTTTTT; CDR3: CASSRTSGRTGELFF
length: 14; J: TRBJ1-5; size: .; V: TRBV20-1; D: TRBD1; DNA: TGCAGTGCCAAAATTGGGACAGCCGATCAGCCCCAGCATTTT; CDR3: CSAKIGTADQPQHF
length: 16; J: TRBJ1-1; size: few; V: TRBV28; D: .; DNA: TGTGCCAGCAGGGGAAGTGGACTGTCAGGGGACACTGAAGCTTTCTTT; CDR3: CASRGSGLSGDTEAFF
length: 13; J: TRBJ2-7; size: many; V: TRBV4-2; D: .; DNA: TGTGCCAGCAGCCTGTCCAGGGGTCGCGAGCAGTACTTC; CDR3: CASSLSRGREQYF
length: 16; J: TRBJ2-3; size: many; V: TRBV5-6; D: TRBD1; DNA: TGTGCCAGCAGCGTTGGGACAGGGTTAAGCACAGATACGCAGTATTTT; CDR3: CASSVGTGLSTDTQYF
length: 15; J: TRBJ2-5; size: .; V: TRBV12-3/TRBV12-4; D: TRBD2; DNA: TGTGCCAGCAGCCCCTTTCGGGGGGTCCAAGAGACCCAGTACTTC; CDR3: CASSPFRGVQETQYF
length: 14; J: TRBJ2-3; size: many; V: TRBV7-2; D: .; DNA: TGTGCCAGCAGCTTAGTAGCGAGCACAGATACGCAGTATTTT; CDR3: CASSLVASTDTQYF
length: 16; J: TRBJ2-3; size: many; V: TRBV10-3; D: .; DNA: TGTGCCATCAGTGAGTCGATCACCCCCAGCACAGATACGCAGTATTTT; CDR3: CAISESITPSTDTQYF
length: 14; J: TRBJ2-7; size: .; V: TRBV12-3/TRBV12-4; D: TRBD1; DNA: TGTGCCAGCAGTGACGAGGGACAGGGCTACGAGCAGTACTTC; CDR3: CASSDEGQGYEQYF
length: 12; J: TRBJ2-3; size: many; V: TRBV10-3; D: .; DNA: TGTGCCATCAGTGAGCTCGCAGATACGCAGTATTTT; CDR3: CAISELADTQYF
length: 13; J: TRBJ1-2; size: .; V: TRBV14; D: .; DNA: TGTGCCAGCAGCCCCCAGGGGTCTTATGGCTACACCTTC; CDR3: CASSPQGSYGYTF
length: 15; J: TRBJ1-1; size: .; V: TRBV4-1; D: .; DNA: TGCGCCAGCAGCCAAGAGATGGGGGGAAGTACTGAAGCTTTCTTT; CDR3: CASSQEMGGSTEAFF
length: 18; J: TRBJ2-3; size: many; V: TRBV7-8; D: TRBD2; DNA: TGTGCCAGCAGCTCCCCTTACTCGGTTCTAGCGGGGGAAGATACGCAGTATTTT; CDR3: CASSSPYSVLAGEDTQYF
length: 12; J: TRBJ2-1; size: .; V: TRBV7-9; D: .; DNA: TGTGCCAGCAGGTCCCAGGCCGGTGAGCAGTTCTTC; CDR3: CASRSQAGEQFF
length: 14; J: TRBJ1-5; size: .; V: TRBV5-1; D: .; DNA: TGCGCCAGCAGCTTGGGAGACTTGGGTCAGCCCCAGCATTTT; CDR3: CASSLGDLGQPQHF
length: 16; J: TRBJ2-3; size: once; V: TRBV5-1; D: .; DNA: TGCGCCAGCAGCTTGGGAACAGGGTGGGCCACAGATACGCAGTATTTT; CDR3: CASSLGTGWATDTQYF
length: 12; J: TRBJ2-5; size: many; V: TRBV5-1; D: .; DNA: TGCGCCAGCAGCGAAACTCAAGAGACCCAGTACTTC; CDR3: CASSETQETQYF
length: 14; J: TRBJ1-1; size: few; V: TRBV14; D: .; DNA: TGTGCCAGCAGCCAAACCGGGCTAGACGCTGAAGCTTTCTTT; CDR3: CASSQTGLDAEAFF
length: 16; J: TRBJ2-3; size: .; V: TRBV27; D: TRBD2; DNA: TGTGCCAGCAGTAGAAGGACTAGCGGGGGGGCCCCTCCGCAGTATTTT; CDR3: CASSRRTSGGAPPQYF
length: 14; J: TRBJ1-2; size: few; V: TRBV27; D: .; DNA: TGTGCCAGCAGTTTAGGGGCATCTAACTATGGCTACACCTTC; CDR3: CASSLGASNYGYTF
length: 15; J: TRBJ2-7; size: many; V: TRBV6-5; D: TRBD1; DNA: TGTGCCAGCAGTTACGGGACAGGGGTATCCTACGAGCAGTACTTC; CDR3: CASSYGTGVSYEQYF
length: 15; J: TRBJ2-7; size: many; V: TRBV4-2; D: .; DNA: TGTGCCAGCAGCCCGACTGGGACCCCGCGTCTCGAGCAGTACTTC; CDR3: CASSPTGTPRLEQYF
length: 14; J: TRBJ2-5; size: few; V: TRBV27; D: TRBD2; DNA: TGTGCCAGCAGCAGGACTAGTCGGGGTGAGACCCAGTACTTC; CDR3: CASSRTSRGETQYF
length: 17; J: TRBJ2-1; size: many; V: TRBV5-1; D: .; DNA: TGCGCCAGCAGCTTGGGTGCCGCGGGCAGCTCCTACAATGAGCAGTTCTTC; CDR3: CASSLGAAGSSYNEQFF
length: 12; J: TRBJ2-1; size: many; V: TRBV29-1; D: .; DNA: TGCAGCTACCTGGACGGGTACAATGAGCAGTTCTTC; CDR3: CSYLDGYNEQFF
length: 12; J: TRBJ2-2; size: many; V: TRBV29-1; D: .; DNA: TGCAGCGTCTACAGGGACACCGGGGAGCTGTTTTTT; CDR3: CSVYRDTGELFF
length: 13; J: TRBJ1-5; size: few; V: TRBV18; D: .; DNA: TGTGCCAGCTCACCCGATGTTCTTTTTCCCCAGCATTTT; CDR3: CASSPDVLFPQHF
length: 15; J: TRBJ2-6; size: many; V: TRBV18; D: .; DNA: TGTGCCAGCTCACCAAGGCAGCGAGGGGCCAACGTCCTGACTTTC; CDR3: CASSPRQRGANVLTF
length: 15; J: TRBJ1-6; size: .; V: TRBV20-1; D: .; DNA: TGCAGTGCTAGAGATAGAGAGTCCTATAATTCACCCCTCCACTTT; CDR3: CSARDRESYNSPLHF
length: 14; J: TRBJ1-2; size: many; V: TRBV10-2; D: .; DNA: TGCGCCAGCAGTGACAGGGGAAGAGACTATGGCTACACCTTC; CDR3: CASSDRGRDYGYTF
length: 14; J: TRBJ2-5; size: few; V: TRBV20-1; D: .; DNA: TGCAGTGCTAGAACTACAGACGCGACCGAGACCCAGTACTTC; CDR3: CSARTTDATETQYF
length: 12; J: TRBJ2-1; size: .; V: TRBV6-1; D: .; DNA: TGTGCCAGCAGTGAAACAGTGTCTGAGCAGTTCTTC; CDR3: CASSETVSEQFF
length: 13; J: TRBJ2-3; size: .; V: TRBV5-1; D: .; DNA: TGCGCCAGCAGCTTGAGGGCGGGAGATACGCAGTATTTT; CDR3: CASSLRAGDTQYF
length: 14; J: TRBJ2-7; size: .; V: TRBV28; D: TRBD1; DNA: TGTGCCAGCAGTTCGACAGGGGTCCCCTACGAGCAGTACTTC; CDR3: CASSSTGVPYEQYF
length: 15; J: TRBJ1-4; size: many; V: TRBV7-6; D: .; DNA: TGTGCCAGCAGTCCTCAGTTCATCGCTAATGAAAAACTGTTTTTT; CDR3: CASSPQFIANEKLFF
length: 15; J: TRBJ2-3; size: many; V: TRBV5-5; D: .; DNA: TGTGCCAGCAGCTTGGGGGTCATGGGAGGAGATACGCAGTATTTT; CDR3: CASSLGVMGGDTQYF